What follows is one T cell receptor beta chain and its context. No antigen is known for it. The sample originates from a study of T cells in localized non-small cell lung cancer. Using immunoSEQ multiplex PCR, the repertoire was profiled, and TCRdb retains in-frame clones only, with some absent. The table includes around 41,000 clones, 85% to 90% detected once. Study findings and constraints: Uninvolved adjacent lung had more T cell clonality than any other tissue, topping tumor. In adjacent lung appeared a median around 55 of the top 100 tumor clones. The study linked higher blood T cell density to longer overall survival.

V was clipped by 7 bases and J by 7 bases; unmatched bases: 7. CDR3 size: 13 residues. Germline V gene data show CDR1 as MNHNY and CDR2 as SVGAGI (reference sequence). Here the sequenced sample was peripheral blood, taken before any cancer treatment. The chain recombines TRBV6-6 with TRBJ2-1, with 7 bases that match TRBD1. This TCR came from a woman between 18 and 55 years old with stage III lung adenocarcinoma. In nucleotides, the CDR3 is TGTGCCAGCACCGGGGACAGTTTGAATGAGCAGTTCTTC. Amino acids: CASTGDSLNEQFF.